This T cell receptor beta chain emerged from a study of PD-1 blockade in mismatch repair-deficient tumors. Whole-study context: Enrolled about 2013-2017, patients had progressing, pretreated mismatch repair-deficient cancers of about a dozen types. Points from the study as a whole: Rapid post-treatment expansion, then contraction, generally preceding radiologic response, marked tumor-resident clones.

The assay was immunoSEQ multiplex PCR, and TCRdb's table has in-frame clones only and misses some. The sample gives about 34,000 clones, 80% of which show up once; 3% to 4% is in the top ten. The V and J ends lost 4 bases and 7 bases respectively, with 17 bases between them. This CDR3 contains 15 residues. Per germline, CDR1 SGHNT and CDR2 YYREEE (reference sequence). Mismatch repair deficiency was confirmed in all patients, by PCR or immunohistochemistry. TCR sequencing covered a few patients who responded to pembrolizumab. Comments on this clone: Its cognate antigen is unknown.

The input for sequencing was PBMCs, taken 6 to 7 weeks after starting pembrolizumab. The source of this sequence is an adult with mismatch repair-deficient cancer. The J gene is TRBJ2-2, the V gene TRBV5-4; possibly TRBD2 for D (5 bases). For the CDR3, the DNA is TGTGCCAGCAGCCCAAAACGGGGTTTGAACGGGGAGCTGTTTTTT. It encodes CASSPKRGLNGELFF.